These T cell receptor beta chains were read from a single sample in a study of a mutant IDH1 vaccine in newly diagnosed glioma. Sequencing used immunoSEQ multiplex PCR; TCRdb keeps in-frame clones, though not all of them. There are approximately 100,000 clones in the sample; roughly 89% occur only once, and roughly 0.61% lies in the top ten. The source was PBMCs, collected from a glioma patient treated with radiotherapy, temozolomide or both. These receptors all stem from a woman between 45 and 60 years old with glioma. Each CDR3 is given without its conserved first and last residue.

j_call: TRBJ2-1
v_call: TRBV9
cdr3_aa: ASSVQAQSYNEQF

j_call: TRBJ1-2
v_call: TRBV15
cdr3_aa: ATSRGEGSGYT

j_call: TRBJ2-7
v_call: TRBV28
cdr3_aa: ASSRELGYYEQY

j_call: TRBJ2-1
v_call: TRBV5-4
cdr3_aa: ASSLVGSGTPHEQF

j_call: TRBJ2-4
v_call: TRBV15
cdr3_aa: ATSRTRTGGDIQY

j_call: TRBJ2-1
v_call: TRBV7-9
cdr3_aa: ASSLDFSLNNWNEQF

j_call: TRBJ2-2
v_call: TRBV5-6
cdr3_aa: ASSLGPGTSGGGELF

j_call: TRBJ2-5
v_call: TRBV28
cdr3_aa: ASRPGGLETQY

j_call: TRBJ2-3
v_call: TRBV29-1
cdr3_aa: SGRTSGELDTQY

j_call: TRBJ1-2
v_call: TRBV7-3
cdr3_aa: ASSRRGQKFSQGYT

j_call: TRBJ1-2
v_call: TRBV6-1
cdr3_aa: ASSELLQENYGYT

j_call: TRBJ2-7
v_call: TRBV27
cdr3_aa: ASSEGHGRAYEQY

j_call: TRBJ2-7
v_call: TRBV4-2
cdr3_aa: ASSQGEGTYEQY

j_call: TRBJ1-1
v_call: TRBV5-1
cdr3_aa: ASSLPQGGGTEAF

j_call: TRBJ2-7
v_call: TRBV19
cdr3_aa: ASSMGASGAYEQY

j_call: TRBJ2-1
v_call: TRBV15
cdr3_aa: ATKQWGSYEQF

j_call: TRBJ2-1
v_call: TRBV25-1
cdr3_aa: ASSGSGYNEQF

j_call: TRBJ1-6
v_call: TRBV7-6
cdr3_aa: ASSRTVAGLYNSPLH

j_call: TRBJ1-2
v_call: TRBV6-1
cdr3_aa: ASSEIRATNYGYT

j_call: TRBJ2-5
v_call: TRBV6-6
cdr3_aa: ASSYRGLETQY

j_call: TRBJ2-5
v_call: TRBV5-1
cdr3_aa: ASSPRVAGSETQY

j_call: TRBJ1-2
v_call: TRBV18
cdr3_aa: ASSPRGLYGYT

j_call: NA
v_call: TRBV6-5
cdr3_aa: ASSSGTGTYEQY

j_call: TRBJ1-6
v_call: TRBV28
cdr3_aa: ASSSPAGSSYNSPLH

j_call: TRBJ1-1
v_call: TRBV18
cdr3_aa: ASFTGGNTEAF

j_call: TRBJ2-5
v_call: TRBV19
cdr3_aa: ASGRGQETQY

j_call: TRBJ1-2
v_call: TRBV28
cdr3_aa: ASSFLTGTVGFSYT

j_call: TRBJ1-5
v_call: TRBV6-1
cdr3_aa: ASSLGGAGGQPQH

j_call: TRBJ1-1
v_call: TRBV14
cdr3_aa: ASSQLSGQPNTEAF

j_call: TRBJ2-5
v_call: TRBV28
cdr3_aa: ASSPAGLKATQY

j_call: TRBJ1-3
v_call: TRBV4-1
cdr3_aa: ASSQAPSGTGGNTIY

j_call: TRBJ2-3
v_call: TRBV5-4
cdr3_aa: ASSNRLAGHTDTQY

j_call: TRBJ2-7
v_call: TRBV6-1
cdr3_aa: ASSARTDSYEQY